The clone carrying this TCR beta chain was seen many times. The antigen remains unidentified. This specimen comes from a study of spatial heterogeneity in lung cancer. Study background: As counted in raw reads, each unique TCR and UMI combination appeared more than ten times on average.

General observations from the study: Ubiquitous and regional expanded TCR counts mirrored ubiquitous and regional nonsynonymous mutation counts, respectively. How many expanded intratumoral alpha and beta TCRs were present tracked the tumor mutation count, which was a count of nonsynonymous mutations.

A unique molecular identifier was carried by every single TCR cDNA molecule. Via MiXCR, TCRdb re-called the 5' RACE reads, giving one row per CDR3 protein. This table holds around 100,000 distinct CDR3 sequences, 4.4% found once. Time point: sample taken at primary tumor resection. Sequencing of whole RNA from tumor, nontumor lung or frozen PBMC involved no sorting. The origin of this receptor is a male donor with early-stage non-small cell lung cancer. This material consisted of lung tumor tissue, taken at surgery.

As DNA, the CDR3 is TGTGCCAGTTGGGGCGGGACAGGTTCCTACGAGCAGTACTTC. It encodes CASWGGTGSYEQYF. The rearrangement uses TRBV28 and TRBJ2-7; 8 bases line up with TRBD1. After removal of 9 bases from V and 1 base from J, the junction contained 8 bases not matched to a gene. Germline CDR1 and CDR2: MDHEN and SYDVKM. The CDR3 is 14 residues long.